The TCR beta chain described here comes from a study of blood T cell repertoires in COVID-19 (TCRdb year 2020). Broadly, across the study: Collaborator samples came from the United States, Italy and Spain and covered acute and convalescent phases of COVID-19. Where available, HLA class I and class II types were taken from metadata supplied by the sample provider and were not determined by assay-based typing. Nearly every sample came with metadata listing a de-identified subject ID, COVID-19 status, age in years and sex. The samples were drawn from two sources: the first 160 participants of the ongoing ImmuneRACE study, and fewer than 1,500 subjects contributed by 6 global collaborators. The dataset comprised deeply sampled blood TCRbeta repertoires from subjects exposed to, actively infected with, or recovered from COVID-19. The prospective study material was composed of cDNA or gDNA derived from T cells, B-cell-depleted T cells, or PBMCs. The repertoires were released in a freely available public database intended as a resource for research on the immune response to SARS-CoV-2. Points the paper makes about the study in general: How much clinical and demographic metadata was included differed by source and by participant, and the metadata was provided uncurated.

This clone has more than one count but fewer than ten. The specificity of this receptor is unknown. No clone much larger than this one lies a single base away; base qualities are absent. The CDR3 spans 13 residues, from the cysteine through the phenylalanine. Just CDR3 DNA is preserved here, 39 bases in frame from base 1. For CDR1 and CDR2, the germline V gene lists SGHRS and YFSETQ. The junction shows trimming of 4 bases on V and 2 bases on J, plus 10 bases between the germline ends. The collaborating institutions used their own protocols to collect whole blood in K2EDTA tubes. For TCRbeta analysis, collaborator samples were shipped as frozen whole blood, as isolated PBMCs, or as DNA extracted from either sample type. TCRbeta CDR3 regions were amplified from genomic DNA using the immunoSEQ Assay, a bias-controlled multiplex PCR. Regarding the original processing steps: Nucleated cell counts per sample were estimated from amplification of reference gene primers within the assay. To quantify the absolute abundance of each unique TCRbeta CDR3 rearrangement, sequence reads were collapsed and filtered. For each sample, productive Simpson clonality was calculated as the square root of Simpson's diversity index over productive rearrangements. Not all clones reach the TCRdb copy of this immuneACCESS table, which keeps in-frame sequences only. Checked studies attribute under half of the gap to unresolved V genes and leave the rest unexplained. V, J and clone size were drawn from that table, and D and trimming were deduced from the DNA. The sample table records some 260,000 clones; over 65% of these occur just once. The top ten constitute around 3.2% of the sample.

The receptor's source is an elderly woman with acute or convalescent COVID-19. The sequenced sample was peripheral blood. This chain is built from TRBV5-1 and TRBJ2-7; the best D guess is TRBD2, with 7 bases matching. The CDR3 region has the sequence CASSEGGTYEQYF. The nucleotides are TGCGCCAGCAGCGAGGGGGGGACCTACGAGCAGTACTTC.